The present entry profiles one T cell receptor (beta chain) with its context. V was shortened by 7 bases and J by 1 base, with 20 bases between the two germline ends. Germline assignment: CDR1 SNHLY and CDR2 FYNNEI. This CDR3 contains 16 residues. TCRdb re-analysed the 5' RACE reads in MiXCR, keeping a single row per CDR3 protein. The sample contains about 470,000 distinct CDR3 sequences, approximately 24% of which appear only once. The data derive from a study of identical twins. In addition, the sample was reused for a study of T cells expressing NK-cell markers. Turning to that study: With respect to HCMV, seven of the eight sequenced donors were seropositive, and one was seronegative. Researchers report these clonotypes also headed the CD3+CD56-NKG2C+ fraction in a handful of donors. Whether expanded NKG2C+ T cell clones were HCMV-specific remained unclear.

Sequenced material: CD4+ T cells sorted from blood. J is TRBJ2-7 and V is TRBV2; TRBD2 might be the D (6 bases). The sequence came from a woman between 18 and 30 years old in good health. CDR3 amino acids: CASTPGLGESSYEQYF. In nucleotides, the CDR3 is TGTGCCAGCACACCGGGACTCGGGGAGAGTTCCTACGAGCAGTACTTC. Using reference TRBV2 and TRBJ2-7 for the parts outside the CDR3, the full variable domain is EPEVTQTPSHQVTQMGQEVILRCVPISNHLYFYWYRQILGQKVEFLVSFYNNEISEKSEIFDDQFSVERPDGSNFTLKIRSTKLEDSAMYFCASTPGLGESSYEQYFGPGTRLTVT.